This T cell receptor beta chain is from a study of kidney transplant recipient with SARS-CoV-2 infection. This clonotype occurred many times. There are 15 residues in the CDR3. Deletions cut 2 bases from V and 2 bases from J, with 14 bases between. Germline-derived CDR1 and CDR2 are SGDLS and YYNGEE. TCRdb reprocessed the reads with MiXCR, giving one entry per CDR3 protein. In the table there are 250,000 or so distinct CDR3 sequences, about 28% of which are singletons. Sample: a blood sample, taken at baseline and around day 120 from a kidney transplant recipient. The receptor comes from a male patient aged 25-45 years who had COVID-19 and was a kidney transplant recipient. The T cells may partly be graft donor cells. The chain combines TRBV9 with TRBJ2-7; perhaps TRBD2 as D (6 bases). The CDR3 coding sequence is TGTGCCAGCAGCGTTGGGGGAGGTCCACCCTACGAGCAGTACTTC. Its translation: CASSVGGGPPYEQYF. Variable domain in full (rest from reference TRBV9 and TRBJ2-7): DSGVTQTPKHLITATGQRVTLRCSPRSGDLSVYWYQQSLDQGLQFLIQYYNGEERAKGNILERFSAQQFPDLHSELNLSSLELGDSALYFCASSVGGGPPYEQYFGPGTRLTVT.